Sequencing of this T cell receptor beta chain was carried out in a study of blood T cell repertoires in COVID-19. Study in general: Collection of acute and convalescent COVID-19 samples took place in the United States, Italy and Spain.

The study assigned cohorts using participant-reported clinical history. Two negative PCRs, clearance, or symptom resolution characterized the recovered Cohort 3 donors. Sequencing used immunoSEQ multiplex PCR; TCRdb keeps in-frame clones, though not all of them. This sample has some 260,000 clones, with roughly 91% found just once. CDR3 length: 16 residues. V lost 4 bases and J 2 bases, leaving 15 bases between the germline ends. Looked up from germline, CDR1 is LNHDA and CDR2 is SQIVND (reference sequence). The chain joins TRBV19 to TRBJ1-5; TRBD1 might be the D (5 bases). The sequence came from a man aged 35 to 55 who had recovered from COVID-19. Sequenced input: PBMCs or T cells enriched from blood (not recorded which). CDR3 region: CASSTHPGLGNQPQHF. CDR3 DNA: TGTGCCAGTAGTACCCACCCGGGACTCGGCAATCAGCCCCAGCATTTT.